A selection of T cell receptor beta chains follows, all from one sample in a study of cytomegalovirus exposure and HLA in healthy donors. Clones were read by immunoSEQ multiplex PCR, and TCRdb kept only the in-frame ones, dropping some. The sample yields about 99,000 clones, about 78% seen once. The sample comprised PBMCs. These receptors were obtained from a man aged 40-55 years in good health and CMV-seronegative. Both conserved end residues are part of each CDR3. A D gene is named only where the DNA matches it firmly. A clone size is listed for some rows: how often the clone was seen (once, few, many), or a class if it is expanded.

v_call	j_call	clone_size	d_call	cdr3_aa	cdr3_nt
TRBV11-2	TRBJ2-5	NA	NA	CASNPSGPLDETQYF	TGTGCCAGCAACCCCAGCGGGCCTCTGGATGAGACCCAGTACTTC
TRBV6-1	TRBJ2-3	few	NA	CASGSTPSSTDTQYF	TGTGCCAGCGGGAGTACCCCCTCTAGCACAGATACGCAGTATTTT
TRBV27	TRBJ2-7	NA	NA	CASSLPGSSYEQYF	TGTGCCAGCAGTTTACCGGGGAGCTCCTACGAGCAGTACTTC
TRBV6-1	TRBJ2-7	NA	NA	CASSEAAGPNEQYF	TGTGCCAGCAGTGAAGCGGCGGGCCCCAACGAGCAGTACTTC
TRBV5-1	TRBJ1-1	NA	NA	CASSLGRGTEAFF	TGCGCCAGCAGCTTGGGAAGGGGCACTGAAGCTTTCTTT
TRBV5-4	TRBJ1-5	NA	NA	CASSLRGEANQPQHF	TGTGCCAGCAGCTTGCGGGGGGAAGCAAATCAGCCCCAGCATTTT
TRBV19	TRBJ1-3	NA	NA	CATTSRVSNTIYF	TGTGCCACCACCAGTCGTGTGTCCAACACCATATATTTT
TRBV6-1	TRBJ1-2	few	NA	CATETGANYGYTF	TGTGCCACCGAGACAGGTGCTAACTATGGCTACACCTTC
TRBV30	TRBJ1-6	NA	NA	CAGVIKTGAISPLHF	TGTGCCGGAGTCATAAAGACAGGTGCGATTTCACCCCTCCACTTT
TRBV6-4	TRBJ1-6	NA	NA	CASSENPTDSPLHF	TGTGCCAGCAGTGAAAACCCAACGGATTCACCCCTCCACTTT
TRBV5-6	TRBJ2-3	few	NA	CASSFPGLGTQYF	TGTGCCAGCAGCTTTCCGGGACTCGGGACGCAGTATTTT
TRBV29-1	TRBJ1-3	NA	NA	CSVWTDSGNTIYF	TGCAGCGTTTGGACAGACTCTGGAAACACCATATATTTT
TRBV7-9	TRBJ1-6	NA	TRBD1	CASRSPGQGPNSPLHF	TGTGCCAGCAGATCTCCGGGACAGGGCCCCAATTCACCCCTCCACTTT
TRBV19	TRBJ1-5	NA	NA	CAGGTGSNQPQHF	TGTGCCGGAGGAACCGGGAGCAATCAGCCCCAGCATTTT
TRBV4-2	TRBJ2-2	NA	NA	CASSQVPSFGGELFF	TGTGCCAGCAGCCAAGTTCCTAGCTTTGGCGGGGAGCTGTTTTTT
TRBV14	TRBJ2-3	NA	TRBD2	CASSPGPPSWGGGAADTQYF	TGTGCCAGCAGCCCCGGACCCCCCTCGTGGGGCGGGGGGGCGGCAGATACGCAGTATTTT
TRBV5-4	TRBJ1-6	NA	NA	CASSPEFSYNSPLHF	TGTGCCAGCAGCCCAGAATTCTCCTATAATTCACCCCTCCACTTT
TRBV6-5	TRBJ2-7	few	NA	CASSYSPGIYEQYF	TGTGCCAGCAGTTACTCGCCAGGGATCTACGAGCAGTACTTC
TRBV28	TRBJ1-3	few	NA	CASSLWRTAGETGNTIYF	TGTGCCAGCAGTTTATGGCGCACCGCAGGGGAGACTGGAAACACCATATATTTT
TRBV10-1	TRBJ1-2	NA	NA	CASSRKGEYYGYTF	TGCGCCTCCTCGAGAAAGGGGGAGTACTATGGCTACACCTTC
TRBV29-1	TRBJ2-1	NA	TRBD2	CSVEGPSGGAYNEQFF	TGCAGCGTTGAGGGCCCTAGCGGGGGCGCCTACAATGAGCAGTTCTTC
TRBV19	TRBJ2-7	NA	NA	CASSIAGTHYEQYF	TGTGCCAGTAGTATCGCGGGAACTCACTACGAGCAGTACTTC
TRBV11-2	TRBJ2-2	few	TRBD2	CASRPSLSGEPRAGELFF	TGTGCCAGCAGACCATCTCTTAGCGGGGAACCACGTGCCGGGGAGCTGTTTTTT
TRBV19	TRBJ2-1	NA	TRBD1	CASKWDSSYNEQFF	TGTGCCAGTAAATGGGACAGTTCCTACAATGAGCAGTTCTTC
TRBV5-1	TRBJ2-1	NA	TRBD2	CASSLVAGGANEQFF	TGCGCCAGCAGCTTGGTAGCGGGGGGGGCGAATGAGCAGTTCTTC
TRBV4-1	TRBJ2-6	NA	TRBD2	CASRNPTGGSGANVLTF	TGCGCCAGCAGGAACCCAACGGGGGGCTCTGGGGCCAACGTCCTGACTTTC
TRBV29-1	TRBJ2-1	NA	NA	CSVSGGLPYNEQFF	TGCAGCGTTTCTGGGGGCCTCCCCTACAATGAGCAGTTCTTC
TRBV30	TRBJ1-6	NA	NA	CAWSVRSSSYNSPLHF	TGTGCCTGGAGTGTACGGTCTAGCTCCTATAATTCACCCCTCCACTTT
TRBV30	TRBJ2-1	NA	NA	CAWSGGGGSYNEQFF	TGTGCCTGGAGCGGGGGAGGGGGCTCCTACAATGAGCAGTTCTTC
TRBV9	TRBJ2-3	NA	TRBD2	CASSIQAGGYTDTQYF	TGTGCCAGCAGCATACAAGCGGGGGGTTACACAGATACGCAGTATTTT
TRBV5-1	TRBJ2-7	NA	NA	CASSGALQASYEQYF	TGCGCCAGCAGCGGAGCATTACAGGCCTCCTACGAGCAGTACTTC
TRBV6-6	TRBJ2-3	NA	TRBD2	CASSSTSGSTDTQYF	TGTGCCAGCAGTTCAACTAGCGGGAGCACAGATACGCAGTATTTT
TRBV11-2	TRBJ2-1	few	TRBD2	CASSLTPFPGGGGDNEQFF	TGTGCCAGCAGCTTAACCCCTTTCCCGGGAGGAGGTGGGGACAATGAGCAGTTCTTC
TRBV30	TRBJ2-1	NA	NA	CAWTLSSNEQFF	TGTGCCTGGACCTTAAGTAGCAATGAGCAGTTCTTC
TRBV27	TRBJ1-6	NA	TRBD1	CASSPTDRGKPPLHF	TGTGCCAGCAGTCCGACCGACAGGGGAAAGCCACCCCTCCACTTT
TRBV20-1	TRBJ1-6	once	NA	CSAQGGPLHF	TGCAGTGCGCAGGGTGGCCCCCTCCACTTT
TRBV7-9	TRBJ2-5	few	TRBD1	CASSKPGQAVETQYF	TGTGCCAGCAGCAAACCGGGACAGGCGGTCGAGACCCAGTACTTC
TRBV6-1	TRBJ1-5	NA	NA	CASRAGYQPQHF	TGTGCCAGCAGGGCAGGGTATCAGCCCCAGCATTTT